Given below is one T cell receptor beta chain in context. This clonotype was picked up many times. The antigen it binds to is not known. No base quality values were provided; no much bigger clone lies one nucleotide off. The V end loses 5 bases and the J end loses 0 bases, and a stretch of 8 bases separates them. Sequences MNHNS (CDR1) and SASEGT (CDR2) are obtained from the germline V gene. The CDR3 starts with the cysteine, ends with the phenylalanine, and has 13 residues. Only the CDR3 region is kept as DNA, spanning 39 bases read in frame from base 1. The source of the sample is a study of identical twins (dated by TCRdb to 2015 to 2016). With regard to the full study: To test whether fetal clonotypes persist, this study deep-sequenced TCR alpha and beta repertoires from monozygotic twins, from unrelated adults of various ages, and from cord blood. Replicate twin experiments were performed at different times using different library preparation protocols to rule out contamination. Results and caveats for the whole study, not just this receptor: Zero-insertion analyses could be partly confounded by invariant T cells such as MAIT and iNKT, though diverse VJ usage argued against such confounding for most clonotypes. Recombination models systematically underestimated out-of-frame TCR alpha sharing in monozygotic twins but agreed with sharing between unrelated individuals. Out-of-frame TCR alpha sequences shared between twins showed an excess of low generation-probability sequences compared with coincidental sharing between unrelated individuals. Because the same donors could not be followed over many years, the conclusions depended on cross-sectional statistical analysis. In beta out-of-frame sequences, excess twin sharing was weaker, because having fewer shared sequences lowered the signal-to-noise ratio. Fewer insertions were carried by abundant cord blood beta clonotypes; a weaker similar trend was observed in young adult naive repertoires, while no such trend was observed in memory repertoires.

Preparation of the library involved 5' RACE. TCRdb shows the sequencer as Illumina HiSeq 2000. A universal primer binding site was added through template switching, and the final cDNA carried a unique molecular identifier so that TCR cDNA molecules could be counted accurately. Specific primers in the conserved constant-segment region were used to synthesize first-strand cDNA for TCR alpha and beta chains. To control for contamination, every cDNA library carried two barcodes: a SMART-Mk sample barcode plus Illumina barcodes. TruSeq adapter sequences, together with Illumina sample barcodes, were added in two successive PCR steps. Sequencing of the TCR alpha and beta cDNA libraries was done on the Illumina HiSeq platform using custom primers. The original pipeline was this. MiGEC processed the raw reads to extract unique molecular identifiers, while MiXCR was used to determine the CDR3 positions. Recombination models were inferred per individual with the repgenHMM and IGoR tools using an EM algorithm. The analysis of shared clonotypes was done with the tcR package in R, with sharing normalized by the product of cloneset sizes. Out-of-frame nonproductive sequences were analyzed to study raw recombination free of thymic and clonal selection effects. Starting from the raw public reads, TCRdb applied fastp trimming at Q25, assembled clones with MiXCR and retained in-frame beta chains. Each CDR3 protein appears once, grouped with its most common genes and DNA. The authors' filters were not applied to this entry. The sample includes about 690,000 distinct CDR3 sequences, with over 20% observed a single time. The ten most abundant clones make up 4% to 5.5% of the sample.

Every donor was a healthy Caucasian. Three pairs of female monozygotic twins, all aged about 18 to 30 years, were included in the twin cohort. RNA for TCR libraries was isolated from peripheral blood mononuclear cells. The data also belong to a second study, concerning T cells expressing NK-cell markers. Looking at the second paper: Seven to nine donors provided sorted CD3+CD56+NKG2C+, CD3+CD56+NKG2C- and CD3+CD56-NKG2C+ T-cell subsets, whose TCR beta-chain repertoires were profiled. Of the eight sequenced donors, seven were found to be HCMV-seropositive and one was found to be HCMV-seronegative. To restrict sorting to alphabetaTCR-expressing T cells, an anti-gammadeltaTCR antibody was added in several experiments. For six donors, the dominant CD3+CD56+NKG2C+ clonotypes were among the top 10 CD8+ clonotypes and accounted for roughly 1.0-8% of CD8+ T cells. Those dominant clonotypes were again the most abundant among CD3+CD56-NKG2C+ cells in a handful of donors, at about 28.3-65%. It remained unclear whether the expanded NKG2C-expressing T cell clones were specific for HCMV antigens. The eight sequenced donors were randomly selected healthy volunteers, three men and five women. HCMV serostatus was determined by detecting HCMV-specific IgG in serum with a commercial ELISA kit. For over 5 donors, bulk peripheral blood T-cell repertoires were also sequenced from unsorted PBMC. MIGEC handled demultiplexing of the reads and grouping by UMI, while MiTCR was used to assemble and quantify clonotypes. To exclude erroneous sequences, only TCR cDNA sequences supported by at least two reads were retained. The tcR package was used for downstream repertoire analysis, and clonotypes were matched between fractions using CDR3 nucleotide sequence together with V segment. VDJmatch was used to annotate antigen specificity against VDJdb, with one amino acid substitution allowed in CDR3.

Sequencing input: PBMCs. This clonotype was obtained from a woman younger than 35 in good health. The rearranged chain carries TRBV6-1 and TRBJ2-7, with no confident D gene call. The DNA is as follows: TGTGCCAGCAGTCCGAGGAGCTCCTACGAGCAGTACTTC. The encoded protein is CASSPRSSYEQYF.